Listed here are 4 T cell receptor beta chains from one sample, sequenced in a study of vaccination effects on CD4 cells after COVID-19. Here immunoSEQ multiplex PCR was the method, and the copy in TCRdb shows in-frame clones only, minus some. The table has about 59,000 clones, roughly 78% seen once. Under the ViraFEST assay, PBMC were stimulated with viral peptide pools so that antigen-specific CD4+ T cells expanded. Sequencing was performed afterwards. Following culture for about ten days, CD4+ T cells were isolated. The vaccine given was either BNT162b2 or mRNA-1273, in two doses. Their antigens are not known. The starting material was CD4+ T cells from PBMCs cultured with HCoV-OC43 spike peptides, obtained after COVID-19 vaccination. The subset: HCoV-OC43 spike overlapping peptide pool stimulation. The receptors originated from a human donor who received a COVID-19 vaccine.

This clone has a handful of counts. The gene calls are TRBV4-1 and TRBJ1-6; perhaps TRBD1 as D (5 bases). The germline gives CDR1 MGHRA, CDR2 YSYEKL. Trimming removed 4 bases at V and 9 bases at J, with 13 bases between. CDR3 size: 14 residues. The chain's CDR3 is CASSPYAGVSPLHF. For the CDR3, the DNA is TGCGCCAGCAGCCCCTACGCGGGGGTTTCACCCCTCCACTTT.

V usage is TRBV18 and J usage is TRBJ2-1; TRBD2 aligns across 10 bases. The CDR3 totals 18 residues. V gave up 2 bases and J gave up 0 bases; unmatched junction bases: 7. Germline CDR1 and CDR2: KGHSH and LQKENI. CDR3 protein: CASSPVSGGFSSYNEQFF. The CDR3 DNA is TGTGCCAGCTCACCAGTTAGCGGGGGGTTTTCCTCCTACAATGAGCAGTTCTTC.

The chain joins TRBV30 to TRBJ1-2; TRBD1 might be the D (6 bases). The V and J ends lost 1 base and 6 bases respectively, with 15 bases between them. Germline V gives CDR1 GTSNPN, CDR2 SVGIG (reference sequence). The CDR3 is made up of 14 amino acids. The CDR3: CAWSGLRGRDGYTF. The CDR3 DNA reads as TGTGCCTGGAGTGGGCTCCGGGGGCGGGATGGCTACACCTTC. The full variable domain, in which reference TRBV30 and TRBJ1-2 provide the parts outside the CDR3, is SQTIHQWPATLVQPVGSPLSLECTVEGTSNPNLYWYRQAAGRGLQLLFYSVGIGQISSEVPQNLSASRPQDRQFILSSKKLLLSDSGFYLCAWSGLRGRDGYTFGSGTRLTVV.

This sequence joins TRBV2 and TRBJ2-5; 11 bases are shared with TRBD1. The CDR3 length is 13 residues. J lost 4 bases, V lost 6 bases, and 1 base had no gene match. CDR1 and CDR2 (germline): SNHLY, FYNNEI. CDR3 in DNA: TGTGCCAGCAGGGACAGGGGGCGAGAGACCCAGTACTTC. Its protein product is CASRDRGRETQYF. The whole variable domain, remainder taken from reference TRBV2 and TRBJ2-5, is EPEVTQTPSHQVTQMGQEVILRCVPISNHLYFYWYRQILGQKVEFLVSFYNNEISEKSEIFDDQFSVERPDGSNFTLKIRSTKLEDSAMYFCASRDRGRETQYFGPGTRLLVL.